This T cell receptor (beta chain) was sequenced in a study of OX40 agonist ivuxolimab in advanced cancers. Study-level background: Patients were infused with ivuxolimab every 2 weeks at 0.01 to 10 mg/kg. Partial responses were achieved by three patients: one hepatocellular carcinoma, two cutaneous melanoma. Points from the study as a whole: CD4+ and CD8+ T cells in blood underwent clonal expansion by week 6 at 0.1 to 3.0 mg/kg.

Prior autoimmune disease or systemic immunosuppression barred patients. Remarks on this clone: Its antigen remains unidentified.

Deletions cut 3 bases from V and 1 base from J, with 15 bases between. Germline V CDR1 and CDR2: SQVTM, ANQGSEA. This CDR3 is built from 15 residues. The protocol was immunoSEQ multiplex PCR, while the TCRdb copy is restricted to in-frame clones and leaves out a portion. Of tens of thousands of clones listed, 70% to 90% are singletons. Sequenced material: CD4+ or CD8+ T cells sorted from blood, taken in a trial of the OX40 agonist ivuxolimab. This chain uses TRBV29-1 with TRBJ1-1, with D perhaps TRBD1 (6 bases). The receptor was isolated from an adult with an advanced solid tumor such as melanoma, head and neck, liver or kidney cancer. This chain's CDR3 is CSVDPSQGWNTEAFF. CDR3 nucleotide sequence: TGCAGCGTTGACCCATCACAGGGTTGGAACACTGAAGCTTTCTTT. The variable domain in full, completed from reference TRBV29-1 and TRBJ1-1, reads SAVISQKPSRDICQRGTSLTIQCQVDSQVTMMFWYRQQPGQSLTLIATANQGSEATYESGFVIDKFPISRPNLTFSTLTVSNMSPEDSSIYLCSVDPSQGWNTEAFFGQGTRLTVV.